This entry lists 21 T cell receptor beta chains sequenced from one sample in a study of T cells in Graves' hyperthyroidism and ophthalmopathy (dated by TCRdb to the late 2010s). Libraries were made using multiplex PCR. The data were produced on an Illumina HiSeq 2000. The TCR beta CDR3 regions were amplified from the RNA transcripts. A first-round RT-PCR of the TCR CDR3 used the HTBI primer set with the Qiagen OneStep RT-PCR kit. TCRdb passed the public sequencing reads through fastp at Q25 and MiXCR, retaining productive beta sequences. Identical CDR3 proteins give one entry, which carries the most common genes and DNA. A total of around 610,000 distinct CDR3 sequences appear in this sample, roughly 14% of them only once. The ten largest clonotypes hold 4.3% of the sample. The sequencing sample was made of blood. Source of these receptors: a woman between 35 and 50 years old with Graves' ophthalmopathy.

This clonotype has a count of ten or more. CDR3 region: CASRSPGTGVEAFF. CDR3 sequence (DNA): TGTGCCAGCAGATCCCCCGGGACAGGGGTAGAAGCTTTCTTT. V gene TRBV11-3 combines with J gene TRBJ1-1; 10 bases agree with TRBD1. Germline values: CDR1 SGHNT, CDR2 YENEEA. The CDR3 has 14 amino acids. V shed 6 bases and J 8 bases; nucleotides not matched to a gene: 9.

This clonotype was picked up many times. The CDR3 bases are TGTGCCAGCAGCCTCGGGGGTTCCGTGACCCAGTACTTC. It specifies CASSLGGSVTQYF. This chain uses TRBV11-2 with TRBJ2-5, with D possibly TRBD2 on 6 matching bases. The CDR3 totals 13 residues. Germline V gene sequence: CDR1 SGHAT, CDR2 FQNNGV. Trimming removed 5 bases from V and 7 bases from J, with 14 bases in between.

A few counts support this clonotype. A much larger clone differs by one base, so this may be a read error. The gene calls are TRBV12-3 or TRBV12-4 and TRBJ1-1; no firm D call. V lost 3 bases and J 7 bases, leaving 3 bases between the germline ends. The CDR3 length is 10 residues. The CDR3: CASSLVEAFF. CDR3 DNA sequence: TGTGCCAGCAGTTTGGTTGAAGCTTTCTTT.

V usage is TRBV7-9 and J usage is TRBJ1-2, with TRBD1 identical over 11 bases. CDR1 and CDR2 from the germline V gene are SEHNR and FQNEAQ (reference sequence). CDR3 length: 14 amino acids. With 5 bases clipped from V and 5 bases from J, the junction kept 4 bases outside the gene matches. CDR3 sequence reads: CASSRGTGGYGYTF. In nucleotides, the CDR3 is TGTGCCAGCAGCCGGGGGACAGGGGGATATGGCTACACCTTC.

This clonotype was seen many times. The chain combines TRBV29-1 with TRBJ1-3, with a weak D call TRBD1 (5 bases). This CDR3 comprises 13 residues. Germline CDR1 reads SQVTM; CDR2 reads ANQGSEA. V shed 6 bases and J shed 0 bases, with 9 bases lying between them. This chain's CDR3 is CSVLTDSGNTIYF. In DNA form, the CDR3 reads TGCAGCGTCCTGACAGACTCTGGAAACACCATATATTTT.

The table lists this clonotype with a few counts. The J gene is TRBJ2-5, the V gene TRBV4-2, with 9 bases that match TRBD2. The CDR3 is 15 amino acids. Trimming at V came to 4 bases and at J to 10 bases, leaving 13 bases not matched to a gene. Germline assignment: CDR1 LGHNA and CDR2 YNFKEQ. CDR3 sequence reads: CASSLIAGEGIDQYF. DNA of the CDR3: TGTGCCAGCAGCCTAATAGCGGGAGAGGGGATAGACCAGTACTTC.

This clonotype was detected only a few times. The rearrangement links TRBV30 to TRBJ2-2; D may be TRBD1 or TRBD2 (5 bases each). V lost 1 base and J lost 0, with 9 bases in between. CDR3 length: 15 amino acids. Germline V CDR1 and CDR2: GTSNPN, SVGIG (reference sequence). The CDR3 sequence is CAWSGGPANTGELFF. The DNA of the CDR3 is TGTGCCTGGAGTGGGGGACCTGCGAACACCGGGGAGCTGTTTTTT.

This clonotype was seen ten or more times. This chain joins TRBV2 and TRBJ2-7; D may be TRBD1 or TRBD2 (6 bases each). CDR1 SNHLY and CDR2 FYNNEI come from the germline V gene. Trimming removed 9 bases from V and 7 bases from J, with 22 bases in between. The CDR3 is made up of 14 amino acids. CDR3 sequence: CASNGQIRAGEQYF. Written as DNA, the CDR3 is TGTGCCAGTAATGGACAGATCAGGGCGGGGGAGCAGTACTTC.

In this sample, this clonotype turned up many times. The chain combines TRBV6-2 or TRBV6-3 with TRBJ1-2; TRBD1 might be the D (5 bases). Germline values: CDR1 MNHEY, CDR2 SVGEGT. The CDR3 runs 15 residues. Trimming pared 5 bases from V and 6 bases from J, leaving 19 bases between. Here the CDR3 reads CASSQLWAGPNGYTF. CDR3 nucleotide sequence: TGTGCCAGCAGTCAACTCTGGGCAGGGCCCAATGGCTACACCTTC.

The rearrangement links TRBV18 to TRBJ2-7; D gene unclear. V was cut by 5 bases and J by 1 base, with 24 bases left in between. The CDR3 has 18 amino acids. From germline, CDR1 is KGHSH and CDR2 LQKENI. The CDR3 sequence: CASSSYLPAVSTSYEQYF. The CDR3 region has the DNA TGTGCCAGCTCATCCTACCTTCCTGCGGTCAGTACATCCTACGAGCAGTACTTC. Drawing the rest from reference TRBV18 and TRBJ2-7, the complete variable domain is NAGVMQNPRHLVRRRGQEARLRCSPMKGHSHVYWYRQLPEEGLKFMVYLQKENIIDESGMPKERFSAEFPKEGPSILRIQQVVRGDSAAYFCASSSYLPAVSTSYEQYFGPGTRLTVT.

This clonotype has at least ten counts. CDR3 region: CASSPSGRGGEQYF. In DNA, the CDR3 is TGTGCCAGCAGTCCCAGCGGGAGGGGTGGTGAGCAGTACTTC. The rearrangement joins TRBV12-3 or TRBV12-4 to TRBJ2-7, with 10 positions matching TRBD2. Trimming took 5 bases from V and 7 from J; bases not matched to a gene: 8. The CDR3 covers 14 residues.

This chain connects TRBV11-2 to TRBJ2-5; weak D call: TRBD2 (5 bases). This CDR3 comprises 16 residues. The V end lost 4 bases, the J end lost 1 base, and 16 bases lay between the germline ends. Germline CDR1 SGHAT, CDR2 FQNNGV. The CDR3 region has the DNA TGTGCCAGCAGCTACCGATGGACTGAGACCCAAGAGACCCAGTACTTC. Its translation is CASSYRWTETQETQYF.

This chain links TRBV6-1 with TRBJ2-2, with D perhaps being TRBD1 or TRBD2 (5 bases each). This CDR3 is 16 amino acids long. Germline V gene lookup returns CDR1 MNHNS and CDR2 SASEGT. V lost 6 bases, J lost 0 bases, and 14 bases lay in between. The CDR3 DNA reads as TGTGCCAGCAGCCAATGGGGGTGGCCGAACACCGGGGAGCTGTTTTTT. It codes for CASSQWGWPNTGELFF.

This clonotype was seen at least ten times. The genes are TRBV6-2 or TRBV6-3 and TRBJ2-7, with TRBD2 matching over 13 bases. With 6 bases clipped from V and 13 bases from J, the junction kept 9 bases outside the gene matches. Germline CDR1 is MNHEY and CDR2 is SVGEGT. CDR3 length: 13 amino acids. The CDR3 DNA sequence: TGTGCCAGCAGCCTTGGACTAGCGGGAGAGGTATACTTC. This translates into CASSLGLAGEVYF.

This clonotype came up a few times. J is TRBJ1-2 and V is TRBV6-5, with D possibly TRBD1 on 5 matching bases. CDR3 length equals 14 residues. V was trimmed by 6 bases and J by 4 bases, leaving 15 bases between them. Germline V gene data show CDR1 as MNHEY and CDR2 as SVGAGI. CDR3 residues: CASSYNTGGYGYTF. As DNA, the CDR3 is TGTGCCAGCAGCTACAATACAGGTGGCTATGGCTACACCTTC.

V and J are TRBV12-3 or TRBV12-4 and TRBJ1-3, with D uncertain. The CDR3 has 15 amino acids. V lost 3 bases, J lost 0 bases, and 9 bases lay in between. In nucleotides, the CDR3 is TGTGCCAGCAGTTTGTTCCCTATCTCTGGAAACACCATATATTTT. This translates into CASSLFPISGNTIYF.

The chain recombines TRBV5-5 with TRBJ2-2; D not certain. The germline V gene encodes CDR1 SGHKS and CDR2 YYEKEE (reference sequence). V was pared by 0 bases and J by 6 bases, with 6 bases between. The CDR3 length is 13 residues. The CDR3 DNA reads as TGTGCCAGCAGCTTGGCGGACCCCGGGGAGCTGTTTTTT. It is translated as CASSLADPGELFF.

The chain links TRBV5-1 to TRBJ2-2; 9 nucleotides align to TRBD2. The length of the CDR3 is 17 residues. CDR1 SGHRS and CDR2 YFSETQ come from the germline V gene. With V trimmed by 3 bases and J by 4 bases, 10 bases remained unmatched. CDR3 amino acids: CASSSGALAGATGELFF. The CDR3 DNA reads TGCGCCAGCAGCTCCGGTGCTTTAGCGGGAGCCACCGGGGAGCTGTTTTTT.

This clonotype was seen at least ten times. The CDR3 is CSASPGTGTDIYRSTGNTIYF. In nucleotides, the CDR3 is TGCAGTGCTAGTCCCGGGACAGGGACCGACATTTATCGGTCAACTGGAAACACCATATATTTT. The chain joins TRBV20-1 to TRBJ1-3; TRBD1 matches at 9 bases. The J segment lost 2 bases and the V segment lost 3 bases, leaving 23 bases of the junction unmatched. Germline CDR1 and CDR2: DFQATT and SNEGSKA (reference sequence). The CDR3 runs to 21 residues.

This clonotype has more than one count but fewer than ten. The chain couples TRBV3-1 to TRBJ2-2, with a tentative D call TRBD2 (5 bases). The CDR3 contains 15 residues. V was clipped by 2 bases and J by 4 bases, with 11 bases between them. Germline V lookup: CDR1 LGHDT, CDR2 YNNKEL (reference sequence). CDR3 protein: CASSQSASPTGELFF. The CDR3 DNA follows: TGTGCCAGCAGCCAATCCGCTAGCCCCACCGGGGAGCTGTTTTTT.

This clonotype was detected many times. A much larger clonotype is one base distant, so this may be a read error. V gene TRBV6-5 combines with J gene TRBJ2-7; D possibly matches TRBD1 or TRBD2 (5 bases each). Germline CDR1 reads MNHEY; CDR2 reads SVGAGI. Trimming removed 2 bases from V and 6 bases from J, with 8 bases in between. The CDR3 contains 12 residues. CDR3 protein: CASSYGGTEQYF. Written as DNA, the CDR3 is TGTGCCAGCAGTTACGGGGGAACCGAGCAGTACTTC.